Here is one T cell receptor (beta chain) with its context. Its antigen is unidentified. CDR1 is SGHAT, CDR2 FQNNGV, per germline. The CDR3 totals 16 residues. V was shortened by 1 base and J by 0 bases, with 12 bases between the two germline ends. This specimen comes from a study of long-term antiretroviral therapy in people with HIV. General study results and limits: Clonotypes expanded prior to ART showed repertoire dominance at all sampled time points. CDR3 length ranges were narrower in HIV repertoires than in controls.

At the survey level, the v3.0 immunoSEQ assay was run. The assay was immunoSEQ multiplex PCR, and TCRdb's table has in-frame clones only and misses some. Among around 28,000 clones listed, 91% were seen once. The chain recombines TRBV11-2 with TRBJ1-1, with D perhaps matching TRBD1 (6 bases). This receptor was obtained from a man younger than 35 with HIV. This material consisted of unsorted PBMCs, taken 3.1 years after starting antiretroviral therapy. The CDR3 DNA follows: TGTGCCAGCAGCTTAGCGGGGGGGCGGATGAACACTGAAGCTTTCTTT. This translates into CASSLAGGRMNTEAFF.